The TCR beta chain described here comes from a study of regulatory T cells in long-lasting Graves disease. This clonotype was observed at least ten times. CDR3 length: 15 residues. Deletions cut 3 bases from V and 2 bases from J, with 13 bases between. Through Arm-PCR of CDR3 regions and iRepertoire HTBI primers, TCR beta libraries were built. MiXCR was run by TCRdb on the multiplex PCR reads, yielding one entry per CDR3 protein. The data hold 390,000 or so distinct CDR3 sequences, with around 11% observed a single time. Specified time point: newly diagnosed GD, antithyroid drugs for less than 3 months. PBMC-extracted RNA yielded the TCR library. The same sample was also studied in work on T cells in Graves' hyperthyroidism and ophthalmopathy. That study reports: First-round RT-PCR with HTBI primers amplified the TCR CDR3 region. Most thyroid clonotypes that were expanded above 0.001 also turned up in blood.

Sample: peripheral blood mononuclear cells (PBMCs), taken at new diagnosis, from a patient treated with antithyroid drugs. The J gene is TRBJ1-1, the V gene TRBV12-3 or TRBV12-4; no definite D call. The origin of this receptor is a woman aged 18-29 years with Graves disease. CDR3 region: CASSFSWVTNTEAFF. CDR3 bases: TGTGCCAGCAGTTTTTCATGGGTGACAAACACTGAAGCTTTCTTT.